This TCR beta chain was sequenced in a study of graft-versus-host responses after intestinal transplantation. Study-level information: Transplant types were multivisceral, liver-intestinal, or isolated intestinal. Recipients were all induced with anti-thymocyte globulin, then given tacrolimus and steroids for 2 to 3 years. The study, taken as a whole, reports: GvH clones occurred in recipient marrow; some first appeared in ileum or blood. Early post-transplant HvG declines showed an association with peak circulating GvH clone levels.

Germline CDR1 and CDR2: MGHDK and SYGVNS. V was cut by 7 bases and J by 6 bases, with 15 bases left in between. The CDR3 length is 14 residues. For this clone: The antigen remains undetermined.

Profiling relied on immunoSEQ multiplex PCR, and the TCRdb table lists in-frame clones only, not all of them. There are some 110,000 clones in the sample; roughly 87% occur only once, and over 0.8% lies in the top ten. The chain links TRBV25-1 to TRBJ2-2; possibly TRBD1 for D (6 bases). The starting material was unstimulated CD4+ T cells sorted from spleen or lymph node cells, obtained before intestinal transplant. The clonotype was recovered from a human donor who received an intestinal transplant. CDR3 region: CASTTVTGSGELFF. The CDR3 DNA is TGTGCCAGCACCACCGTTACAGGGTCCGGGGAGCTGTTTTTT.